Included here is one TCR beta chain sequence, with context. The sample comes from a study of blood T cell repertoires in COVID-19. On the study more broadly: T cells, B-cell-depleted T cells, or PBMCs provided the cDNA or gDNA that served as material.

Authors' methods: Cell counts per sample came from amplifying reference gene primers. TCRdb's table, derived via immunoSEQ multiplex PCR, lists solely in-frame clones and lacks some. D and trimming were read from the DNA, whereas the V and J calls and clone size are those reported in that table. The data hold fewer than 250,000 clones, with roughly 80% observed a single time. The trim removed 4 bases at V and 0 bases at J, leaving 6 bases unmatched. The CDR3 sequence is 16 residues long. Germline-derived CDR1 and CDR2 are LGHNA and YSLEER. The receptor was isolated from a man aged 60-69 years with COVID-19, enrolled during active disease. The J gene is TRBJ1-3, the V gene TRBV4-3; 7 nucleotides align to TRBD1. The sample was peripheral blood. The CDR3 DNA sequence: TGCGCCAGCAGCCGGGGACAGATAAGCTCTGGAAACACCATATATTTT. Encoded protein: CASSRGQISSGNTIYF.